Detailed here is one T cell receptor beta chain. The data were taken from a study of response to subunit inactivated influenza vaccine. TCRdb independently ran MiXCR on the RT-PCR reads; one entry per CDR3 protein. The sample includes about 310,000 distinct CDR3 sequences, around 20% of them seen just once. The length of the CDR3 is 15 residues. From germline, CDR1 is LNHDA and CDR2 SQIVND (reference sequence). Trimming cost V 3 bases and J 4 bases, with 15 bases left between them. The V call is TRBV19, the J call TRBJ1-1; possible D gene TRBD1, 6 bases. This receptor was identified in a man aged 50-75 years who received an inactivated influenza vaccine. Sequences were derived from PBMCs from blood, sampled 21 months after vaccination. CDR3 in amino acids: CASSIGGRVVTEAFF. The DNA of the CDR3 is TGTGCCAGTAGTATCGGGGGCCGGGTCGTCACTGAAGCTTTCTTT.